The 30 T cell receptor beta chains below come from one sample, sequenced in a study of CD8 T cells in ankylosing spondylitis. One entry per CDR3 protein, called by TCRdb with MiXCR from the 5' RACE reads. The sample has 250,000 to 350,000 distinct CDR3 sequences, 15% to 25% seen once. Sequenced: blood, either unsorted or a sorted T cell fraction (not recorded which). The receptors were sampled from a male donor with ankylosing spondylitis or in good health (not recorded which).

The rearrangement links TRBV24-1 to TRBJ1-5; D gene ambiguous. Germline V gene lookup returns CDR1 KGHDR and CDR2 SFDVKD. This CDR3 comprises 14 residues. Trimming left V 0 bases short and J 4 bases short, with 6 bases between. The CDR3 region has the DNA TGTGCCACCAGTGATTTGGCTGGGAATCAGCCCCAGCATTTT. Translation: CATSDLAGNQPQHF.

Only a few counts were recorded for this clonotype. The V gene is TRBV7-6, the J gene TRBJ2-5; D possibly uses TRBD1 or TRBD2 (5 bases each). CDR3 length: 16 residues. V lost 4 bases and J lost 3, with 18 bases in between. CDR1 and CDR2 from the germline V gene are SGHVS and FNYEAQ. The CDR3 here is CASSSPYRDAKETQYF. CDR3 nucleotide sequence: TGTGCCAGCAGCTCCCCTTACCGGGACGCGAAAGAGACCCAGTACTTC.

The chain links TRBV18 to TRBJ2-3, with a possible D match to TRBD1 (6 bases). Trimming removed 2 bases from V and 4 bases from J, with 13 bases in between. Germline V gene lookup returns CDR1 KGHSH and CDR2 LQKENI. The CDR3 totals 15 residues. The CDR3 region is CASSPGQGSADTQYF. The DNA of the CDR3 is TGTGCCAGCTCACCAGGTCAGGGGTCGGCAGATACGCAGTATTTT.

Comments on this clonotype: This may stem from a read error, because a much larger clone lies one nucleotide away. V usage is TRBV7-9 and J usage is TRBJ1-1; D perhaps matches TRBD1 (6 bases). V lost 5 bases, J lost 4 bases, and 8 bases lay in between. This CDR3 spans 12 amino acids. Germline V gene sequence: CDR1 SEHNR, CDR2 FQNEAQ (reference sequence). CDR3 residues: CASSRGGTEAFF. For the CDR3, the DNA is TGTGCCAGCAGCCGAGGGGGCACTGAAGCTTTCTTT.

This clonotype appeared a few times. V usage is TRBV5-5 and J usage is TRBJ2-5; D is undetermined. Germline V gives CDR1 SGHKS, CDR2 YYEKEE (reference sequence). This CDR3 comprises 13 residues. Trimming removed 7 bases from V and 0 bases from J, with 10 bases in between. This chain's CDR3 is CASFRVDQETQYF. The DNA for the CDR3 is TGTGCCAGCTTCCGAGTAGACCAAGAGACCCAGTACTTC.

This clonotype has only a few counts. This chain connects TRBV12-3 or TRBV12-4 to TRBJ2-3; D perhaps matches TRBD1 (6 bases). Trimming took 1 base from V and 0 from J, leaving 14 bases between them. This CDR3 region has 17 residues. The CDR3 region is CASSLEQGITSTDTQYF. The CDR3 DNA is TGTGCCAGCAGTTTAGAGCAGGGGATTACTAGCACAGATACGCAGTATTTT.

The chain carries TRBV9 and TRBJ2-2, with D unclear. There are 14 residues in the CDR3. Germline CDR1 and CDR2: SGDLS and YYNGEE. V was pared by 0 bases and J by 8 bases, with 11 bases between. The CDR3 DNA sequence: TGTGCCAGCAGCGTAGTGACCCAAGGGGGGGAGCTGTTTTTT. Protein sequence: CASSVVTQGGELFF.

The chain combines TRBV9 with TRBJ2-3; 11 bases are a match to TRBD2. Per germline, CDR1 SGDLS and CDR2 YYNGEE. The CDR3 spans 17 residues. Germline trimming cut 3 bases from V and 1 base from J; bases unmatched to any gene: 7. CDR3 residues: CASSATSGGTGTDTQYF. The CDR3 DNA follows: TGTGCCAGCAGCGCCACTAGCGGGGGTACGGGCACAGATACGCAGTATTTT.

The chain has TRBV9 and TRBJ2-7; the match to TRBD2 covers 7 bases. Germline loops: CDR1 SGDLS, CDR2 YYNGEE. The trim removed 5 bases at V and 2 bases at J, leaving 22 bases unmatched. This CDR3 has 19 residues. The DNA for the CDR3 is TGTGCCAGCAGGGCAAAGAAGCCCCGAAGTAGCGGGCGCGCCTACGAGCAGTACGTC. Protein sequence: CASRAKKPRSSGRAYEQYV.

The chain employs TRBV12-3 or TRBV12-4 and TRBJ1-3; TRBD1 agrees at 7 bases. Germline trimming cut 3 bases from V and 6 bases from J; bases unmatched to any gene: 5. CDR3 size: 14 residues. This CDR3 is CASSFRGGVNTIYF. For the CDR3, the DNA is TGTGCCAGCAGTTTCAGAGGGGGCGTAAACACCATATATTTT.

This clonotype was picked up many times. This chain links TRBV5-5 with TRBJ1-2; perhaps TRBD1 as D (6 bases). Germline CDR1 SGHKS, CDR2 YYEKEE (reference sequence). The V and J ends lost 3 bases and 6 bases respectively, with 15 bases between them. This CDR3 is 14 amino acids long. Here the CDR3 DNA reads TGTGCCAGCAGCTACCCTACAGGGACGGATGGCTACACCTTC. Translating gives CASSYPTGTDGYTF.

This clonotype was seen ten or more times. Its ends do not fully match the called genes, so a read error is possible. The genes are TRBV29-1 and TRBJ2-5; TRBD1 matches at 9 bases. Per germline, CDR1 SQVTM and CDR2 ANQGSEA. The CDR3 length is 14 residues. CDR3 sequence (DNA): TGCAGCGTCGAAGGGACAGGGCCCGAGGGGACCCAGTACTTC. It codes for CSVEGTGPEGTQYF. Combining the CDR3 with reference TRBV29-1 and TRBJ2-5 gives the whole variable domain SAVISQKPSRDICQRGTSLTIQCQVDSQVTMMFWYRQQPGQSLTLIATANQGSEATYESGFVIDKFPISRPNLTFSTLTVSNMSPEDSSIYLCSVEGTGPEGTQYFGPGTRLLVL.

The chain combines TRBV5-1 with TRBJ2-5; 7 bases agree with TRBD1. Trimming at V came to 4 bases and at J to 1 base, leaving 7 bases not matched to a gene. The CDR3 has 15 residues. Germline V CDR1 and CDR2: SGHRS, YFSETQ. The CDR3 DNA follows: TGCGCCAGCAGCGAAAGACAGGGAACCCAAGAGACCCAGTACTTC. Translated, it gives CASSERQGTQETQYF. The whole variable domain, filled in from reference TRBV5-1 and TRBJ2-5, reads KAGVTQTPRYLIKTRGQQVTLSCSPISGHRSVSWYQQTPGQGLQFLFEYFSETQRNKGNFPGRFSGRQFSNSRSEMNVSTLELGDSALYLCASSERQGTQETQYFGPGTRLLVL.

This clonotype was found many times. The genes are TRBV12-3 or TRBV12-4 and TRBJ1-2; 8 bases are a match to TRBD1. This CDR3 spans 14 amino acids. The ends lost 2 bases at V and 3 bases at J; junction bases unmatched: 2. The CDR3 reads CASSLQGAYYGYTF. The CDR3 region has the DNA TGTGCCAGCAGTTTACAGGGGGCTTACTATGGCTACACCTTC.

This clonotype has only a few counts. The genes are TRBV5-1 and TRBJ2-2; tentatively, D is TRBD1 (6 bases). Looked up from germline, CDR1 is SGHRS and CDR2 is YFSETQ. This CDR3 region has 15 residues. Trimming took off 5 bases at V and 6 bases at J, with 17 bases between the two ends. CDR3 sequence: CASSLSRGGAGELFF. CDR3 coding DNA: TGCGCCAGCAGTCTTTCCAGGGGTGGAGCCGGGGAGCTGTTTTTT.

A few counts support this clonotype. The chain links TRBV5-1 to TRBJ1-3, with 7 bases matching TRBD1. V shed 3 bases, J shed 1 base, and the junction held 7 bases outside the gene matches. The CDR3 has 16 residues. Germline CDR1 reads SGHRS; CDR2 reads YFSETQ. The chain's CDR3 is CASSSGSTGSGNTIYF. The DNA of the CDR3 is TGCGCCAGCAGCTCTGGATCGACAGGGTCTGGAAACACCATATATTTT.

This chain uses TRBV5-3 with TRBJ2-5; 12 bases line up with TRBD2. TRBV5-3 is noted as an ORF with a role that remains uncertain. The CDR3 has 16 residues. V dropped 1 base and J dropped 3; count of bases not matched to a gene: 4. The CDR3 loop is CARSLMSSGREETQYF. DNA for the CDR3: TGTGCCAGAAGCTTGATGTCTAGCGGGAGGGAAGAGACCCAGTACTTC.

The sample holds a few counts of this clonotype. The V call is TRBV30, the J call TRBJ1-1; TRBD1 matches at 7 bases. Germline V gene lookup returns CDR1 GTSNPN and CDR2 SVGIG (reference sequence). The CDR3 loop spans 13 amino acids. With 3 bases clipped from V and 3 bases from J, the junction kept 4 bases outside the gene matches. For the CDR3, the DNA is TGTGCCTGGAGCTACACAGGGGACACTGAAGCTTTCTTT. Protein sequence: CAWSYTGDTEAFF.

In its sample, this clonotype was seen many times. This chain connects TRBV27 to TRBJ2-5; D gene uncertain. There are 12 residues in the CDR3. Per the germline V gene, CDR1 is MNHEY and CDR2 is SMNVEV (reference sequence). Trimming took off 7 bases at V and 1 base at J, with 7 bases between the two ends. CDR3 sequence (DNA): TGTGCCAGCAAGGGCGTCCAAGAGACCCAGTACTTC. Its protein is CASKGVQETQYF.

Ten or more counts support this clonotype. The chain joins TRBV10-3 to TRBJ2-2; 7 nucleotides agree with TRBD1. The V gene's germline CDR1 is ENHRY and CDR2 SYGVKD. With 7 bases clipped from V and 2 bases from J, the junction kept 7 bases outside the gene matches. The CDR3 runs 15 residues. CDR3 DNA sequence: TGTGCCATCAACCGACAGGGACCTAACACCGGGGAGCTGTTTTTT. Residues: CAINRQGPNTGELFF.

The chain recombines TRBV20-1 with TRBJ2-1; 10 bases are a match to TRBD2. Trimming took 5 bases from V and 0 from J; bases not matched to a gene: 13. The V gene's germline CDR1 is DFQATT and CDR2 SNEGSKA (reference sequence). The CDR3 has 18 residues. The CDR3 loop is CSAQPLGAGGSSYNEQFF. The DNA for the CDR3 is TGCAGTGCTCAGCCATTGGGAGCGGGGGGGAGCTCCTACAATGAGCAGTTCTTC.

This clonotype showed up just a few times. V is TRBV6-1 and J is TRBJ1-4; no definite D call. V was clipped by 6 bases and J by 0 bases, with 5 bases between them. The CDR3 is made up of 13 amino acids. Germline-derived CDR1 and CDR2 are MNHNS and SASEGT. CDR3 amino acids: CASRQATNEKLFF. CDR3 in DNA: TGTGCCAGCAGGCAAGCAACTAATGAAAAACTGTTTTTT.

This clonotype has a handful of counts. The chain uses TRBV12-3 or TRBV12-4 and TRBJ1-3; 7 bases are shared with TRBD1. V shed 1 base, J shed 0 bases, and the junction held 6 bases outside the gene matches. This CDR3 has 17 residues. CDR3 amino acids: CASSLVRTGPSGNTIYF. CDR3 DNA sequence: TGTGCCAGCAGTTTAGTCCGGACAGGCCCCTCTGGAAACACCATATATTTT.

This clonotype was seen more than once but under ten times. This chain uses TRBV14 with TRBJ1-2, with D perhaps TRBD1 (6 bases). The V gene's germline CDR1 is SGHDN and CDR2 FVKESK. The V end lost 3 bases, the J end lost 4 bases, and 12 bases lay between the germline ends. This CDR3 contains 14 residues. DNA for the CDR3: TGTGCCAGCAGCCATAACAGGGAACCCTATGGCTACACCTTC. It yields the protein CASSHNREPYGYTF.

This clonotype was seen a handful of times. CDR3 nucleotides: TGCGCCAGCAGCATGGCAGGGAGCTCCTACGAGCAGTACGTC. Translating it yields CASSMAGSSYEQYV. The V and J genes are TRBV5-1 and TRBJ2-7; the D gene could be TRBD1 or TRBD2 (5 bases each). This CDR3 is built from 14 residues. Trimming left V 4 bases short and J 0 bases short, with 11 bases between. Germline CDR1 reads SGHRS; CDR2 reads YFSETQ.

This rearrangement joins TRBV18 to TRBJ2-1; tentative D call: TRBD2 (5 bases). The ends were cut back, 6 bases at V and 5 bases at J, with 17 bases in the middle. The CDR3 extends over 15 amino acids. Germline V CDR1 and CDR2: KGHSH, LQKENI. The CDR3, as DNA: TGTGCCAGCTCCCCCACTAGTGGGAACAACAATGAGCAGTTCTTC. It encodes CASSPTSGNNNEQFF.

The chain combines TRBV5-1 with TRBJ2-7; tentative D call: TRBD2 (7 bases). V was clipped by 4 bases and J by 4 bases, with 24 bases between them. The germline CDR1 and CDR2 sequences are SGHRS and YFSETQ. The CDR3 totals 17 residues. CDR3 in amino acids: CASSLVRSGTSGYEQYV. DNA of the CDR3: TGCGCCAGCAGCCTTGTGCGGAGCGGGACATCAGGATACGAGCAGTACGTC.

J is TRBJ2-1 and V is TRBV11-1; possible D gene TRBD1, 5 bases. Trimming removed 5 bases at V and 3 bases at J, with 14 bases between. Germline V gives CDR1 SGHAT, CDR2 FQDESV (reference sequence). The CDR3 loop spans 15 amino acids. The CDR3 protein is CASSPTGILYNEQFF. CDR3 bases: TGTGCCAGCAGCCCAACAGGTATCCTCTACAATGAGCAGTTCTTC. The entire variable domain, with the rest obtained from reference TRBV11-1 and TRBJ2-1, is as follows: EAEVAQSPRYKITEKSQAVAFWCDPISGHATLYWYRQILGQGPELLVQFQDESVVDDSQLPKDRFSAERLKGVDSTLKIQPAELGDSAMYLCASSPTGILYNEQFFGPGTRLTVL.

This clonotype was seen a few times. This rearrangement joins TRBV5-1 to TRBJ1-1, with TRBD1 as a possible D gene (5 bases). Germline loops: CDR1 SGHRS, CDR2 YFSETQ. The CDR3 has 15 residues. The V and J ends lost 0 bases and 6 bases respectively, with 15 bases between them. CDR3 protein: CASSLEMSAGAEAFF. In nucleotides, the CDR3 is TGCGCCAGCAGCTTGGAAATGTCCGCGGGGGCTGAAGCTTTCTTT.

The genes are TRBV11-2 and TRBJ2-3, with TRBD2 as a possible D gene (7 bases). The length of the CDR3 is 16 residues. Germline V CDR1 and CDR2: SGHAT, FQNNGV. Trimming stripped 0 bases from V and 2 bases from J, with 12 bases between. Written as DNA, the CDR3 is TGTGCCAGCAGCTTAGATGCGGGGGCCGTCACAGATACGCAGTATTTT. Residues: CASSLDAGAVTDTQYF.